This T cell receptor (beta chain) comes out of a study of graft-versus-host responses after intestinal transplantation. Study-level background: The study gave all recipients anti-thymocyte globulin induction, then tacrolimus and steroids for about three years.

Findings and caveats of the study: When patients had graft-donor T cell macrochimerism, their allografts held high graft-versus-host to host-versus-graft clonal ratios.

Generated by immunoSEQ multiplex PCR, the TCRdb table keeps only in-frame clones and is missing some. Here the sample spans approximately 90,000 clones, about 91% being singletons. On this clone: Its target is not known.

Sequences were derived from unstimulated CD8+ T cells sorted from spleen or lymph node cells, sampled before transplant. This TCR derives from a human donor who was the organ donor for an intestinal transplant.

The CDR3 loop is CASSDRAGTEAFF. CDR3 DNA sequence: TGTGCCAGCAGTGACAGGGCTGGAACTGAAGCTTTCTTT. This chain links TRBV5-5 with TRBJ1-1; 7 nucleotides agree with TRBD1. The CDR3 covers 13 residues. Germline V gene lookup returns CDR1 SGHKS and CDR2 YYEKEE (reference sequence). V shed 5 bases, J shed 5 bases, and the junction held 6 bases outside the gene matches.